The present T cell receptor beta chain was sequenced within a study of CD8 T cells in ankylosing spondylitis. Per the germline V gene, CDR1 is WNHNN and CDR2 is SYGVQD (reference sequence). This CDR3 contains 15 residues. Study results and caveats: Researchers reportedly found disease-linked clones significantly enriched in matched ankylosing spondylitis synovial fluid. Previously reported in reactive arthritis synovial fluid and blood were some of the motif variants. A motif in TCR beta, a set of eight highly homologous variants, appeared characteristic of ankylosing spondylitis blood.

In making TCR beta libraries, quantitative 5'-RACE with molecular barcodes was used. Via MiXCR, TCRdb re-called the 5' RACE reads, giving one row per CDR3 protein. The sample includes more than 150,000 distinct CDR3 sequences, over 15% of them seen just once. On this clonotype: Its antigen is not identified. At one boundary the junction diverges from the germline segment, which might be a read error.

The TCR was taken from a male donor under 30 with ankylosing spondylitis or in good health (not recorded which). The V gene is TRBV10-1, the J gene TRBJ2-1; TRBD2 aligns across 10 bases. Sequenced: blood, either unsorted or a sorted T cell fraction (not recorded which). Here the CDR3 DNA reads TGCGCCAGCAGAGAGTCTAGCGGGAGCCGCAATGAGCAGTTCTTC. This sequence encodes CASRESSGSRNEQFF.